The clone carrying this TCR beta chain was seen only once. The data originate from a study of OX40 agonist ivuxolimab in advanced cancers. Germline loops: CDR1 MNHNY, CDR2 SVGAGI (reference sequence). The ends were cut back, 8 bases at V and 1 base at J, with 8 bases in the middle. This CDR3 is built from 12 residues. The method was immunoSEQ multiplex PCR; TCRdb's version includes in-frame clones alone and lacks a portion of them. The table records 60,000 to 85,000 clones, 94% of them present only once. J is TRBJ1-2 and V is TRBV6-6; no reliable D call. This material consisted of CD4+ or CD8+ T cells sorted from blood, taken in a trial of the OX40 agonist ivuxolimab. This receptor was taken from an adult with an advanced solid tumor such as melanoma, head and neck, liver or kidney cancer. CDR3 nucleotides: TGTGCCAGCCTGGGGTTTAACTATGGCTACACCTTC. Amino acid sequence: CASLGFNYGYTF.